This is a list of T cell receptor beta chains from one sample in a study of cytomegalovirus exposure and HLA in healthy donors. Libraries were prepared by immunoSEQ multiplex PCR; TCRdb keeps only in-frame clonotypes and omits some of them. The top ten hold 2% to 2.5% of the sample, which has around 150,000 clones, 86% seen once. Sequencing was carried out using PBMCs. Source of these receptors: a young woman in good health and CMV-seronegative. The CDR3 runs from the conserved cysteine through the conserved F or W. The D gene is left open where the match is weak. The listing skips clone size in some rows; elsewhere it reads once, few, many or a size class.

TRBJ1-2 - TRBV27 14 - CASSANRVYYGYTF TGTGCCAGCAGTGCCAACAGGGTTTATTATGGCTACACCTTC
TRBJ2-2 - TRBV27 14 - CASSYSFNTGELFF TGTGCCAGCAGTTATTCCTTCAACACCGGGGAGCTGTTTTTT
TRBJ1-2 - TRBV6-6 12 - CASSPTPGVYTF TGTGCCAGCAGCCCTACCCCCGGAGTCTACACCTTC
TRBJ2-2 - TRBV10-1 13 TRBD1 CASGQGYTGELFF TGCGCCAGCGGACAGGGTTACACCGGGGAGCTGTTTTTT
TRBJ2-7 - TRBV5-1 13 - CASSLGGEDEQYF TGCGCCAGCAGCTTGGGAGGAGAAGACGAGCAGTACTTC
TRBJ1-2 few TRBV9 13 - CASSVVDSDGYTF TGTGCCAGCAGCGTAGTCGACAGCGATGGCTACACCTTC
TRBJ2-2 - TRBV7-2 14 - CASSFSPASRELFF TGTGCCAGCAGCTTTTCTCCTGCTTCTAGAGAGCTGTTTTTT
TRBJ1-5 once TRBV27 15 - CASSFRGGLNQPQHF TGTGCCAGCAGTTTCAGGGGTGGCCTCAATCAGCCCCAGCATTTT
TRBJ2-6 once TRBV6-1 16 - CASSEGHLSGANVLTF TGTGCCAGCAGTGAAGGACACCTCTCTGGAGCCAACGTCCTGACTTTC
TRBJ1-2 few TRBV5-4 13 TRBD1 CASSAGQDHGYTF TGTGCCAGCAGCGCAGGACAGGATCATGGCTACACCTTC
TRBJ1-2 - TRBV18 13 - CASSEDSNYGYTF TGTGCCAGCTCCGAAGACAGTAACTATGGCTACACCTTC
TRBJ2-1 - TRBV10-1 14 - CASSAGSSYNEQFF TGCGCCAGCAGTGCAGGAAGCTCCTACAATGAGCAGTTCTTC
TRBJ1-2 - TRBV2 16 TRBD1 CASRDRGPPLNYGYTF TGTGCCAGCAGGGACAGGGGTCCTCCCCTGAACTATGGCTACACCTTC
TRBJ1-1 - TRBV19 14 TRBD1 CASSGQGGNTEAFF TGTGCCAGTAGTGGTCAGGGGGGGAACACTGAAGCTTTCTTT
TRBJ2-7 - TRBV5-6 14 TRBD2 CASSLEGGPYEQYF TGTGCCAGCAGCTTGGAGGGAGGGCCCTACGAGCAGTACTTC
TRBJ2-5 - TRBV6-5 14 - CASSVGGGVETQYF TGTGCCAGCAGCGTGGGAGGGGGGGTGGAGACCCAGTACTTC
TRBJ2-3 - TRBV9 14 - CASSVKGITDTQYF TGTGCCAGCAGCGTAAAGGGGATCACAGATACGCAGTATTTT
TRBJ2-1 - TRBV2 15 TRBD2 CASSVGSGGYNEQFF TGTGCCAGCAGTGTGGGTAGCGGGGGTTACAATGAGCAGTTCTTC
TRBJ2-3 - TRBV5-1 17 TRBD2 CASSPQGGGPGTDTQYF TGCGCCAGCAGCCCCCAAGGCGGGGGACCCGGCACAGATACGCAGTATTTT
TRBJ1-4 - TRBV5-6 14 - CASSLAQGGEKLFF TGTGCCAGCAGCTTGGCGCAGGGTGGGGAAAAACTGTTTTTT
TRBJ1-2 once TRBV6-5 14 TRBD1 CASTKTGQGNGYTF TGTGCCAGCACTAAGACGGGACAGGGTAATGGCTACACCTTC
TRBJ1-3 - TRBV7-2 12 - CASSSGAGTIYF TGTGCCAGCAGCTCCGGTGCGGGCACCATATATTTT
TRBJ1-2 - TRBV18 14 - CASSPPAGSDGYTF TGTGCCAGCTCACCACCGGCAGGCTCCGACGGCTACACCTTC
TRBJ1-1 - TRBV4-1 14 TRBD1 CASSQVTGPTEAFF TGCGCCAGCAGCCAGGTGACAGGGCCCACTGAAGCTTTCTTT
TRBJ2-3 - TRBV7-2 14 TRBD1 CASSPGQGTDTQYF TGTGCCAGCAGCCCAGGACAGGGGACAGATACGCAGTATTTT
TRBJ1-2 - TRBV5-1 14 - CASSLAGGLYGYTF TGCGCCAGCAGCTTGGCCGGCGGACTATATGGCTACACCTTC
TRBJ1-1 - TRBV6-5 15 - CASRPPGLMNTEAFF TGTGCCAGCAGACCCCCGGGACTTATGAACACTGAAGCTTTCTTT
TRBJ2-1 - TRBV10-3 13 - CAISERYSNEQFF TGTGCCATCAGTGAGAGATACAGCAATGAGCAGTTCTTC
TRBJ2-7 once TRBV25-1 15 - CASSESRGIGYEQYF TGTGCCAGCAGTGAATCTCGGGGGATCGGTTACGAGCAGTACTTC
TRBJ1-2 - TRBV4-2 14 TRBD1 CASSQSGTGGSSTF TGTGCCAGCAGCCAGTCCGGGACAGGGGGTTCCTCCACCTTC
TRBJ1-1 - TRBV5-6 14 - CASLPTGMNTEAFF TGTGCCAGCCTCCCCACCGGTATGAACACTGAAGCTTTCTTT
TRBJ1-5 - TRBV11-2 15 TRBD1 CASSPGTGSNQPQHF TGTGCCAGCAGCCCTGGGACAGGTTCCAATCAGCCCCAGCATTTT
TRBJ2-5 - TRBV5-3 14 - CARSLADQGMTQYF TGTGCCAGAAGCTTGGCGGATCAGGGAATGACCCAGTACTTC
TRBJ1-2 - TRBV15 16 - CATSRDQSALGYGYTF TGTGCCACCAGCAGAGATCAGTCAGCCCTAGGCTATGGCTACACCTTC
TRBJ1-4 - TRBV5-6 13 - CASSQEANEKLFF TGTGCCAGCAGCCAGGAGGCTAATGAAAAACTGTTTTTT
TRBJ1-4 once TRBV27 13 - CASSPGGGEKLFF TGTGCCAGCAGTCCCGGCGGTGGGGAAAAACTGTTTTTT
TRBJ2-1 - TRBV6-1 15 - CASSLDYLTYNEQFF TGTGCCAGCAGTTTGGACTATCTAACTTACAATGAGCAGTTCTTC
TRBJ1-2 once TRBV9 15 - CASSVEGSGNGGYTF TGTGCCAGCAGCGTAGAGGGGTCAGGGAACGGTGGCTACACCTTC
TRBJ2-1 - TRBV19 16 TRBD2 CASTPGGSGRRNEQFF TGTGCCAGTACCCCGGGGGGGAGCGGGAGAAGAAATGAGCAGTTCTTC
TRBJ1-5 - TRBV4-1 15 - CASSHGGARNQPQHF TGCGCCAGCAGCCATGGGGGGGCTCGAAATCAGCCCCAGCATTTT
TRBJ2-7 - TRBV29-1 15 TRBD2 CSVGVAGVMTYEQYF TGCAGCGTTGGGGTAGCGGGAGTCATGACCTACGAGCAGTACTTC
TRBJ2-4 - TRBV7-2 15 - CASSRTQVAKNIQYF TGTGCCAGCAGCCGGACTCAGGTAGCCAAAAACATTCAGTACTTC